This entry lists 7 T cell receptor beta chains sequenced from one sample in a study of T-cell memory formation after mild COVID-19. TCRdb passed the 5' RACE reads through MiXCR, listing each CDR3 protein once. The sample holds some 300,000 distinct CDR3 sequences, roughly 20% seen once. The sample comprised PBMCs or a T cell subset sorted from them (not recorded which). The origin of the receptors is a man aged 18 to 30 who had mild COVID-19 (a few samples of this study predate the infection). Cell type and time point are not known.

This clonotype was detected only a few times. The genes are TRBV3-1 and TRBJ2-3; D is undetermined. This CDR3 is 14 amino acids long. Germline CDR1 LGHDT, CDR2 YNNKEL (reference sequence). Trimming cost V 1 base and J 3 bases, with 8 bases left between them. The CDR3 loop is CASSQGPSTDTQYF. CDR3 sequence (DNA): TGTGCCAGCAGCCAAGGCCCTAGTACAGATACGCAGTATTTT.

The chain recombines TRBV29-1 with TRBJ2-5; D call uncertain. Per germline, CDR1 SQVTM and CDR2 ANQGSEA. Trimming left V 8 bases short and J 2 bases short, with 18 bases between. The CDR3 has 14 residues. CDR3: CSSRLTPRQETQYF. In DNA form, the CDR3 reads TGCAGCTCCCGTCTGACACCCAGACAAGAGACCCAGTACTTC.

The V call is TRBV6-2 or TRBV6-3, the J call TRBJ2-2, with TRBD2 identical over 8 bases. The V and J ends lost 6 bases and 2 bases, in that order; junction bases with no gene match: 5. Germline CDR1 and CDR2: MNHEY and SVGEGT. The CDR3 runs 15 residues. CDR3 bases: TGTGCCAGCAGCCCGGGACTAGGTAACACCGGGGAGCTGTTTTTT. Encoded protein: CASSPGLGNTGELFF.

This rearrangement joins TRBV11-2 to TRBJ1-5; unclear D gene. CDR3 length: 13 amino acids. Germline CDR1 and CDR2: SGHAT and FQNNGV. Between the trimmed V and J ends, which lost 1 base and 6 bases, there was a span of 7 bases. The CDR3 nucleotides read TGTGCCAGCAGCTTAGCAGACGGTCAGCCCCAGCATTTT. This sequence encodes CASSLADGQPQHF.

This clonotype was seen only a few times. This chain connects TRBV11-2 to TRBJ2-3, with D unresolved. This CDR3 is 11 amino acids long. The germline V gene has CDR1 SGHAT and CDR2 FQNNGV. The V end lost 4 bases, the J end lost 10 bases, and 9 bases lay between the germline ends. The CDR3 coding sequence is TGTGCCAGCAGCTCAGAATTCGCGCAGTATTTT. Its translation: CASSSEFAQYF.

This rearrangement joins TRBV7-3 to TRBJ1-3, with no clear D. Germline CDR1 is SGHTA and CDR2 is FQGTGA. V was shortened by 5 bases and J by 4 bases, with 9 bases between the two germline ends. This CDR3 has 13 residues. CDR3 nucleotide sequence: TGTGCCAGCAGCGTCACAGCAGGAAACACCATATATTTT. Protein sequence: CASSVTAGNTIYF. The full variable domain, its missing parts supplied by reference TRBV7-3 and TRBJ1-3, is GAGVSQTPSNKVTEKGKYVELRCDPISGHTALYWYRQSLGQGPEFLIYFQGTGAADDSGLPNDRFFAVRPEGSVSTLKIQRTERGDSAVYLCASSVTAGNTIYFGEGSWLTVV.

The gene calls are TRBV7-9 and TRBJ1-6; D is possibly TRBD1 (6 bases). Germline V gene data show CDR1 as SEHNR and CDR2 as FQNEAQ (reference sequence). Trimming cost V 1 base and J 6 bases, with 13 bases left between them. The CDR3 has 16 residues. The CDR3, as DNA: TGTGCCAGCAGCTTAGGAGGGGGTGGAAGTAATTCACCCCTCCACTTT. It translates to CASSLGGGGSNSPLHF.